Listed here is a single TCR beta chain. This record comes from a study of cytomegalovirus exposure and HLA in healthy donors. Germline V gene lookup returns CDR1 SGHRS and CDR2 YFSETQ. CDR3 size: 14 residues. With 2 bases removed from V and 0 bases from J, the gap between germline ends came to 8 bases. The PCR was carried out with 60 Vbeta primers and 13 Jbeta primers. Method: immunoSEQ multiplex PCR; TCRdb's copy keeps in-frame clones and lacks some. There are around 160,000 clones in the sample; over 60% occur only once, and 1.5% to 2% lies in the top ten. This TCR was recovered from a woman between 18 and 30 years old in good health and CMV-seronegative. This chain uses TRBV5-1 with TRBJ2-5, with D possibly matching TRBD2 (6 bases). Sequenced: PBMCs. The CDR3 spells CASSLGGYQETQYF. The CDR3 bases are TGCGCCAGCAGCTTAGGAGGGTACCAAGAGACCCAGTACTTC.